This entry describes one TCR beta chain. TCRdb re-derived calls from the 5' RACE reads in MiXCR, one entry per CDR3 protein. The repertoire includes hundreds of thousands of distinct CDR3 sequences, 12% of them detected once, and roughly 7% sits in the top ten. The data derive from a study of identical twins. The V gene lost 0 bases and the J gene lost 2 bases, with 11 bases spanning the gap. CDR1 is SGHTA and CDR2 is FQGNSA in the germline V gene. CDR3 length: 16 amino acids. The same specimen was also included in a second study, on yellow fever vaccine responses in identical twins.

The chain employs TRBV7-2 and TRBJ2-1, with a tentative D call TRBD1 (5 bases). The source of this sequence is a woman between 18 and 30 years old in good health. The sequencing input was CD8+ T cells sorted from blood. The CDR3 nucleotides read TGTGCCAGCAGCTTAGCGCCAGGGTTTACCTACAATGAGCAGTTCTTC. Its translation: CASSLAPGFTYNEQFF.